This passage covers 9 T cell receptor beta chains from one sample sequenced in a study of cytomegalovirus exposure and HLA in healthy donors. The PCR had 60 Vbeta and 13 Jbeta primers. TCRdb's table, derived via immunoSEQ multiplex PCR, lists solely in-frame clones and lacks some. The sample records around 130,000 clones, around three quarters being singletons. What was sequenced was PBMCs. The receptors were gathered from an older woman in good health and CMV-seropositive.

The chain carries TRBV6-5 and TRBJ1-1; the D is unclear. The ends were cut back, 7 bases at V and 3 bases at J, with 6 bases in the middle. The V gene's germline CDR1 is MNHEY and CDR2 SVGAGI. The CDR3 sequence is 11 residues long. The DNA of the CDR3 is TGTGCCAGCATCGACTACACTGAAGCTTTCTTT. As protein: CASIDYTEAFF.

J is TRBJ2-3 and V is TRBV7-6; a weak D match, TRBD2 (6 bases). In germline, CDR1 is SGHVS, CDR2 FNYEAQ. The CDR3 covers 15 residues. Trimming stripped 5 bases from V and 0 bases from J, with 12 bases between. CDR3 coding DNA: TGTGCCAGCAGCCTTGGAGGGCTTAGCACAGATACGCAGTATTTT. Protein product: CASSLGGLSTDTQYF. Full variable domain (rest looked up from reference TRBV7-6 and TRBJ2-3): GAGVSQSPRYKVTKRGQDVALRCDPISGHVSLYWYRQALGQGPEFLTYFNYEAQQDKSGLPNDRFSAERPEGSISTLTIQRTEQRDSAMYRCASSLGGLSTDTQYFGPGTRLTVL.

For this clone: Other DNA variants within this sample encode the same CDR3. The V call is TRBV5-1, the J call TRBJ2-3, with D maybe TRBD2 (6 bases). The CDR3 has 14 amino acids. Trimming stripped 3 bases from V and 2 bases from J, with 10 bases between. Germline CDR1 reads SGHRS; CDR2 reads YFSETQ. CDR3 sequence reads: CASSSGTPTDTQYF. In nucleotides, the CDR3 is TGCGCCAGCAGCTCAGGGACTCCCACAGATACGCAGTATTTT.

The chain employs TRBV7-2 and TRBJ2-7; maybe TRBD1 (5 bases). The germline V and J ends were trimmed by 3 bases and 4 bases, with 16 bases remaining between them. CDR1 is SGHTA, CDR2 FQGNSA, per germline. The CDR3 totals 15 residues. CDR3 sequence (DNA): TGTGCCAGCAGCTTGTCAGGGTACGTGGGATACGAGCAGTACTTC. It translates to CASSLSGYVGYEQYF.

The rearrangement links TRBV2 to TRBJ1-4, with TRBD1 as a possible D gene (5 bases). This CDR3 spans 12 amino acids. CDR1 is SNHLY, CDR2 FYNNEI, per germline. The V gene lost 6 bases and the J gene lost 8 bases, with 10 bases spanning the gap. CDR3 residues: CASRTGGEKLFF. The CDR3 nucleotides read TGTGCCAGCAGAACAGGTGGGGAAAAACTGTTTTTT.

V usage is TRBV4-2 and J usage is TRBJ1-6, with D possibly being TRBD1 (5 bases). Looked up from germline, CDR1 is LGHNA and CDR2 is YNFKEQ. V was clipped by 0 bases and J by 8 bases, with 14 bases between them. The CDR3 has 16 residues. The CDR3 reads CASSQDQAREDSPLHF. CDR3 in DNA: TGTGCCAGCAGCCAAGATCAGGCCAGGGAGGATTCACCCCTCCACTTT.

There are a few counts of this clone. The rearrangement links TRBV5-1 to TRBJ2-5, with 9 bases that match TRBD2. CDR1 SGHRS and CDR2 YFSETQ come from the germline V gene. The CDR3 spans 15 residues. J lost 4 bases, V lost 0 bases, and 4 bases had no gene match. The CDR3 nucleotides are TGCGCCAGCAGCTTGGGGGTAGCGGGGGTAGAGACCCAGTACTTC. As protein: CASSLGVAGVETQYF.

The genes are TRBV5-1 and TRBJ1-1; unclear D gene. The CDR3 has 13 residues. CDR1 SGHRS and CDR2 YFSETQ come from the germline V gene. V lost 0 bases to trimming and J lost 6 bases, with 9 bases between them. The CDR3 nucleotides read TGCGCCAGCAGCTTGGAAGAGGGCTCTGAAGCTTTCTTT. Amino acids: CASSLEEGSEAFF.

This chain connects TRBV9 to TRBJ1-1; maybe TRBD1 (6 bases). Trimming took 4 bases from V and 8 from J, leaving 24 bases between them. There are 16 residues in the CDR3. Germline V CDR1 and CDR2: SGDLS, YYNGEE. This CDR3 reads CASSPPSGGAGAEAFF. The CDR3 DNA reads as TGTGCCAGCAGCCCGCCCTCTGGGGGCGCGGGAGCCGAAGCTTTCTTT.